The 7 T cell receptor beta chains presented below share a single source sample, sequenced in a study of CD8 T cells in Susac syndrome. The RNA input was about 0.5 to 1 ug, and it was reverse transcribed with random hexamers. From the immunoSEQ multiplex PCR reads, TCRdb called clonotypes with MiXCR, one entry per CDR3 protein. The sample carries approximately 190,000 distinct CDR3 sequences, more than 90% recorded once. Sequenced material: CD4+ T cells from PBMCs. The receptors were gathered from a human donor with multiple sclerosis.

The chain recombines TRBV3-1 with TRBJ1-2, with 7 nucleotides matching TRBD1. After removal of 6 bases from V and 8 bases from J, the junction contained 6 bases not matched to a gene. The V gene's germline CDR1 is LGHDT and CDR2 YNNKEL (reference sequence). The CDR3 extends over 12 amino acids. CDR3 sequence (DNA): TGTGCCAGCAGTCTACAGGGGATGGGCTACACCTTC. Amino acid sequence: CASSLQGMGYTF.

The chain uses TRBV29-1 and TRBJ1-4, with a possible D match to TRBD1 (6 bases). The CDR3 sequence is 12 residues long. Germline CDR1 and CDR2: SQVTM and ANQGSEA. With 4 bases removed from V and 5 bases from J, the gap between germline ends came to 8 bases. The CDR3 loop is CSVGQGNEKLFF. Written as DNA, the CDR3 is TGCAGCGTTGGTCAGGGGAATGAAAAACTGTTTTTT. Using reference TRBV29-1 and TRBJ1-4 for the parts outside the CDR3, the full variable domain is SAVISQKPSRDICQRGTSLTIQCQVDSQVTMMFWYRQQPGQSLTLIATANQGSEATYESGFVIDKFPISRPNLTFSTLTVSNMSPEDSSIYLCSVGQGNEKLFFGSGTQLSVL.

This chain joins TRBV3-1 and TRBJ1-5; no reliable D call. There are 14 residues in the CDR3. Germline V CDR1 and CDR2: LGHDT, YNNKEL (reference sequence). V was shortened by 2 bases and J by 1 base, with 6 bases between the two germline ends. The CDR3 DNA reads TGTGCCAGCAGCCAAAGTATGAGCAATCAGCCCCAGCATTTT. Protein product: CASSQSMSNQPQHF.

The gene calls are TRBV3-1 and TRBJ1-2; TRBD1 aligns across 7 bases. CDR1 is LGHDT, CDR2 YNNKEL, per germline (reference sequence). The V segment lost 4 bases and the J segment 4 bases; nucleotides outside the gene matches: 3. The CDR3 totals 13 residues. Written as DNA, the CDR3 is TGTGCCAGCAGCCCACAGGGGAGCTATGGCTACACCTTC. As protein: CASSPQGSYGYTF.

The chain joins TRBV6-5 to TRBJ1-2; D remains unclear. Germline V gives CDR1 MNHEY, CDR2 SVGAGI. This CDR3 has 14 amino acids. Trimming removed 2 bases at V and 2 bases at J, with 9 bases between. As DNA, the CDR3 is TGTGCCAGCAGTTACGGGATTTCCAACTATGGCTACACCTTC. Amino acids: CASSYGISNYGYTF.

The chain links TRBV29-1 to TRBJ1-2, with a weak D call TRBD1 (5 bases). Germline CDR1 is SQVTM and CDR2 is ANQGSEA. The CDR3 loop spans 13 amino acids. Trimming stripped 4 bases from V and 2 bases from J, with 11 bases between. The DNA for the CDR3 is TGCAGCGTTGGGCGGGACGGCAACTATGGCTACACCTTC. Residues: CSVGRDGNYGYTF.

The V gene is TRBV18, the J gene TRBJ1-3; D gene uncertain. Per the germline V gene, CDR1 is KGHSH and CDR2 is LQKENI. Trimming removed 4 bases at V and 0 bases at J, with 13 bases between. The CDR3 length is 16 residues. The chain's CDR3 is CASSHGRDYSGNTIYF. The DNA for the CDR3 is TGTGCCAGCTCACATGGCAGAGACTACTCTGGAAACACCATATATTTT. Using reference TRBV18 and TRBJ1-3 for the parts outside the CDR3, the full variable domain is NAGVMQNPRHLVRRRGQEARLRCSPMKGHSHVYWYRQLPEEGLKFMVYLQKENIIDESGMPKERFSAEFPKEGPSILRIQQVVRGDSAAYFCASSHGRDYSGNTIYFGEGSWLTVV.